This is a list of T cell receptor beta chains from one sample in a study of cytomegalovirus exposure and HLA in healthy donors. Profiling relied on immunoSEQ multiplex PCR, and the TCRdb table lists in-frame clones only, not all of them. The table lists 100,000 to 150,000 clones, more than 75% of them singletons. Sequencing used PBMCs. These receptors originate from a man in his forties in good health and CMV-seronegative. Each CDR3 is given with its conserved first and last residue. D genes are given only for firm matches. Not all rows give a size; the values are once, few, many and, for expanded clones, a class.

J	V	D	size	CDR3	DNA
TRBJ2-3	TRBV6-4	TRBD2	few	CASSDSSGGSTDTQYF	TGTGCCAGCAGTGACTCTAGCGGGGGAAGCACAGATACGCAGTATTTT
TRBJ2-7	TRBV6-1	TRBD2	-	CASSGSSGGPYEQYF	TGTGCCAGCAGCGGTTCTAGCGGGGGCCCCTACGAGCAGTACTTC
TRBJ1-1	TRBV14	-	few	CASSSARRNTEAFF	TGTGCCAGCAGCTCAGCGCGCCGGAACACTGAAGCTTTCTTT
TRBJ1-2	TRBV6-6	-	-	CASSGGRPSDGYTF	TGTGCCAGCAGCGGAGGAAGGCCGTCGGATGGCTACACCTTC
TRBJ1-1	TRBV10-3	TRBD1	-	CASSVDRSNTEAFF	TGTGCCTCCTCCGTGGACAGGTCGAACACTGAAGCTTTCTTT
TRBJ2-3	TRBV7-9	TRBD1	once	CASSDRVEDTQYF	TGTGCCAGCAGCGACAGGGTTGAAGATACGCAGTATTTT
TRBJ1-1	TRBV28	-	-	CASRPTGAEAFF	TGTGCCAGCAGACCTACAGGTGCTGAAGCTTTCTTT
TRBJ2-7	TRBV7-9	-	-	CSSSPDVPPGHLTYEQYF	TGTTCCAGCAGCCCAGACGTTCCCCCGGGACATCTGACCTACGAGCAGTACTTC
TRBJ1-6	TRBV7-2	-	-	CASSLAGPSGTPLHF	TGTGCCAGCAGCTTAGCGGGTCCTAGCGGGACACCCCTCCACTTT
TRBJ1-2	TRBV7-2	-	-	CASSLGAGASYGYTF	TGTGCCAGCAGCTTAGGGGCAGGGGCGAGCTATGGCTACACCTTC
TRBJ2-7	TRBV15	-	-	CATSRGGSTYEQYF	TGTGCCACCAGCAGAGGGGGCAGTACCTACGAGCAGTACTTC
TRBJ2-5	TRBV18	-	-	CASSPGSSSVSETQYF	TGTGCCAGCTCACCCGGAAGTTCTAGCGTTAGTGAGACCCAGTACTTC
TRBJ2-7	TRBV19	-	once	CASSIDIASGTSYEQYF	TGTGCCAGTAGTATAGATATCGCCTCAGGCACATCCTACGAGCAGTACTTC
TRBJ2-5	TRBV4-3	-	-	CASSQDPQETQYF	TGCGCCAGCAGCCAAGATCCCCAGGAGACCCAGTACTTC
TRBJ2-2	TRBV7-2	-	-	CASSLIQGWTGELFF	TGTGCCAGCAGCTTAATACAGGGTTGGACCGGGGAGCTGTTTTTT
TRBJ2-7	TRBV6-5	-	-	CASSYRRGYEQYF	TGTGCCAGCAGTTACAGGAGGGGCTACGAGCAGTACTTC
TRBJ2-5	TRBV5-4	TRBD2	-	CASSSRVGGGETQYF	TGTGCCAGCAGCTCAAGGGTGGGGGGGGGAGAGACCCAGTACTTC
TRBJ1-1	TRBV7-3	-	-	CASSLLRAENTEAFF	TGTGCCAGCAGCTTATTGAGGGCCGAGAACACTGAAGCTTTCTTT
TRBJ1-2	TRBV6-5	TRBD1	-	CASSPDRVSYTF	TGTGCCAGCAGCCCTGACAGGGTTAGCTACACCTTC
TRBJ1-1	TRBV11-2	TRBD1	-	CASSVPGQGSEAFF	TGTGCCAGCAGCGTGCCGGGACAGGGTTCAGAAGCTTTCTTT
TRBJ1-4	TRBV4-2	TRBD1	-	CASSQEFGTGEEKLFF	TGTGCCAGCAGCCAAGAATTCGGGACAGGGGAGGAAAAACTGTTTTTT
TRBJ2-1	TRBV5-6	-	-	CASSARRRGTYNEQFF	TGTGCCAGCAGCGCCCGCCGGCGCGGGACCTACAATGAGCAGTTCTTC
TRBJ1-5	TRBV30	TRBD1	-	CAWSGQGNQPQHF	TGTGCCTGGAGTGGACAGGGAAATCAGCCCCAGCATTTT
TRBJ1-5	TRBV18	-	-	CASSAGQRFAQPQHF	TGTGCCAGCTCAGCAGGACAGCGTTTCGCCCAGCCCCAGCATTTT
TRBJ1-1	TRBV19	-	few	CASSPRTEKNTEAFF	TGTGCCAGTAGTCCCCGGACAGAGAAGAACACTGAAGCTTTCTTT
TRBJ2-1	TRBV4-1	-	once	CASSQYSAGSSYNEQFF	TGCGCCAGCAGCCAATACTCTGCGGGGAGCTCCTACAATGAGCAGTTCTTC
TRBJ1-5	TRBV9	TRBD1	-	CASSVSGGSNQPQHF	TGTGCCAGCAGCGTATCAGGGGGCAGCAATCAGCCCCAGCATTTT
TRBJ1-3	TRBV2	-	-	CASSEDGGSAGNTIYF	TGTGCCAGCAGTGAAGATGGGGGGTCGGCTGGAAACACCATATATTTT
TRBJ2-7	TRBV4-2	TRBD2	-	CASSPTHIAGDLNAQYF	TGTGCCAGCAGCCCCACTCATATAGCGGGGGACCTTAACGCGCAGTACTTC
TRBJ2-5	TRBV7-9	TRBD2	-	CASSSGLAVQETQYF	TGTGCCAGCAGCTCCGGACTAGCGGTCCAAGAGACCCAGTACTTC
TRBJ1-1	TRBV6-5	-	-	CASSTVNTEAFF	TGTGCCAGCAGTACAGTGAACACTGAAGCTTTCTTT
TRBJ1-5	TRBV5-6	-	-	CASSLVGVDQPQHF	TGTGCCAGCAGCTTGGTAGGGGTCGATCAGCCCCAGCATTTT
TRBJ1-5	TRBV30	-	-	CAWGYSGNQPQHF	TGTGCCTGGGGTTACTCCGGGAATCAGCCCCAGCATTTT
TRBJ1-2	TRBV19	-	few	CASSYGQPVSALGYTF	TGTGCCAGTAGTTATGGACAGCCCGTATCCGCCTTGGGCTACACCTTC
TRBJ2-7	TRBV5-6	-	-	CASSSPGHFYEQYF	TGTGCCAGCAGCTCGCCGGGACACTTCTACGAGCAGTACTTC
TRBJ2-7	TRBV28	TRBD1	-	CASSSGQPYEQYF	TGTGCCAGCAGTTCGGGACAGCCCTACGAGCAGTACTTC